The 26 T cell receptor beta chains presented below share a single source sample, sequenced in a study of shared clonotypes between healthy human individuals. The naive CD8 population came from CD45RO-negative cells selected for CCR7, without terminally differentiated effector memory CD45RA+ cells. Generated by immunoSEQ multiplex PCR, the TCRdb table keeps only in-frame clones and is missing some. The sample has around 1.9 million clones, just over 90% seen once. The material sequenced was naive CD8+ T cells from PBMCs. These receptors were obtained from a man between 18 and 29 years old in good health. Some clones in this sample may be carry-over from other donors' samples.

The CDR3 DNA reads as TGCGCCAGCAGCGTGACCTACGGGACATTCTGGGGCAATGAGCAGTTCTTC. This translates into CASSVTYGTFWGNEQFF. The chain is built from TRBV5-1 and TRBJ2-1; a weak D match, TRBD1 (6 bases). Germline V gene lookup returns CDR1 SGHRS and CDR2 YFSETQ. The CDR3 is 17 amino acids. V dropped 4 bases and J dropped 6 bases, with 23 bases sitting between them.

V is TRBV5-6 and J is TRBJ1-1; possible D gene TRBD1, 5 bases. CDR3 length: 13 amino acids. V lost 1 base, J lost 7 bases, and 11 bases lay in between. Germline V gives CDR1 SGHDT, CDR2 YYEEEE. The CDR3 DNA reads TGTGCCAGCAGCTTGTCAGGGAATGTTGAAGCTTTCTTT. Protein sequence: CASSLSGNVEAFF.

This clone came up a few times. The chain carries TRBV5-1 and TRBJ2-7; 8 bases line up with TRBD1. This CDR3 contains 16 residues. Trimming removed 0 bases from V and 3 bases from J; junction bases left unmatched: 8. Germline values: CDR1 SGHRS, CDR2 YFSETQ. The CDR3 region has the DNA TGCGCCAGCAGCTTGGTTTCCCCCGACAGGGGCTACGAGCAGTACTTC. It codes for CASSLVSPDRGYEQYF.

This clone was seen just once. The rearrangement links TRBV4-2 to TRBJ2-7, with 7 positions matching TRBD2. The CDR3 runs to 17 residues. Germline loops: CDR1 LGHNA, CDR2 YNFKEQ. J gave up 2 bases and V 3 bases, and 13 bases lay outside the gene matches. CDR3 amino acids: CASSHASEGLPAYEQYF. CDR3 coding DNA: TGTGCCAGCAGCCACGCGAGCGAGGGACTACCAGCCTACGAGCAGTACTTC.

The V and J genes are TRBV9 and TRBJ2-5, with a weak D call TRBD1 (5 bases). The ends were cut back, 0 bases at V and 5 bases at J, with 11 bases in the middle. There are 14 residues in the CDR3. The germline V gene encodes CDR1 SGDLS and CDR2 YYNGEE. The CDR3 coding sequence is TGTGCCAGCAGCGTAGCGCCAGGGATTGAGACCCAGTACTTC. Encoded protein: CASSVAPGIETQYF.

The V and J genes are TRBV25-1 and TRBJ2-3, with 10 bases aligning to TRBD2. Trimming took 8 bases from V and 2 from J; bases not matched to a gene: 7. Germline V gives CDR1 MGHDK, CDR2 SYGVNS. The CDR3 covers 15 residues. The CDR3 DNA reads as TGTGCCAGCTCAACTAGCGGGGCTTACACAGATACGCAGTATTTT. Its translation: CASSTSGAYTDTQYF.

The chain has TRBV7-9 and TRBJ2-1, with 12 bases identical to TRBD2. The length of the CDR3 is 16 residues. The germline CDR1 and CDR2 sequences are SEHNR and FQNEAQ (reference sequence). Trimming cost V 5 bases and J 10 bases; bases outside gene matches: 12. CDR3 sequence reads: CASSHQPGLAGYEQFF. CDR3 DNA sequence: TGTGCCAGCAGCCATCAACCGGGACTAGCGGGTTACGAGCAGTTCTTC.

To note about this clone: Other DNA sequences within the sample encode an identical CDR3. This chain's CDR3 is CASSLGGRAYYEQYF. The CDR3 nucleotides read TGTGCCAGCAGCTTGGGCGGGAGGGCTTATTACGAGCAGTACTTC. The chain carries TRBV11-2 and TRBJ2-7, with 9 bases that match TRBD2. CDR1 is SGHAT and CDR2 is FQNNGV in the germline V gene. Losses at the gene ends were 3 bases for V and 4 bases for J; bases not matched to a gene: 7. This CDR3 is built from 15 residues.

This clone was observed once. The J gene is TRBJ2-5, the V gene TRBV30; D might be TRBD1 (5 bases). The J call is in doubt because the DNA end fits TRBJ2-7 better. CDR3 size: 13 residues. Germline CDR1 reads GTSNPN; CDR2 reads SVGIG (reference sequence). CDR3 region: CAWYPTDSYEQYF. The CDR3 nucleotides read TGTGCCTGGTACCCGACAGATTCCTACGAGCAGTACTTC.

This clone showed up just once. The chain is built from TRBV5-8 and TRBJ2-7; 9 bases map to TRBD1. The V segment lost 2 bases and the J segment 7 bases; nucleotides outside the gene matches: 13. The CDR3 spans 16 residues. Per the germline V gene, CDR1 is SGHTS and CDR2 is YDEGEE. The CDR3 sequence is CASSFTGGESEKEQYF. The CDR3 DNA follows: TGTGCCAGCAGCTTCACAGGGGGCGAAAGCGAAAAGGAGCAGTACTTC.

The rearrangement uses TRBV5-6 and TRBJ1-1; D remains unclear. The V end was cut by 2 bases, the J end by 3 bases, with 8 bases between. Germline lookup yields CDR1 SGHDT and CDR2 YYEEEE. This CDR3 has 13 residues. The CDR3 DNA reads as TGTGCCAGCAGCTTCGGGCAGTACACTGAAGCTTTCTTT. Encoded protein: CASSFGQYTEAFF.

V is TRBV5-5 and J is TRBJ2-7; 15 bases fit TRBD2. This CDR3 region has 15 residues. The V segment lost 4 bases and the J segment 6 bases; nucleotides outside the gene matches: 5. Germline V gene data show CDR1 as SGHKS and CDR2 as YYEKEE (reference sequence). The CDR3 DNA sequence: TGTGCCAGCAGCGCCGGGACTAGCGGGGGGCGCGAGCAGTACTTC. Translation gives CASSAGTSGGREQYF.

This clone was counted once. The gene calls are TRBV7-3 and TRBJ2-3; D gene unclear. Germline values: CDR1 SGHTA, CDR2 FQGTGA. The ends were cut back, 0 bases at V and 4 bases at J, with 8 bases in the middle. The CDR3 extends over 14 amino acids. CDR3 sequence (DNA): TGTGCCAGCAGCTTAACTCGCGTCCCAGATACGCAGTATTTT. Its translation: CASSLTRVPDTQYF. The full variable domain, its missing parts supplied by reference TRBV7-3 and TRBJ2-3, is GAGVSQTPSNKVTEKGKYVELRCDPISGHTALYWYRQSLGQGPEFLIYFQGTGAADDSGLPNDRFFAVRPEGSVSTLKIQRTERGDSAVYLCASSLTRVPDTQYFGPGTRLTVL.

The chain employs TRBV28 and TRBJ2-7; a weak D match, TRBD1 (6 bases). This CDR3 spans 15 amino acids. Germline V lookup: CDR1 MDHEN, CDR2 SYDVKM. The V and J ends lost 8 bases and 2 bases respectively, with 19 bases between them. CDR3 sequence (DNA): TGTGCCAGCTTCCAAACAGGGATGCGGCCCTACGAGCAGTACTTC. Protein sequence: CASFQTGMRPYEQYF.

The chain couples TRBV6-1 to TRBJ2-5, with 9 bases that match TRBD1. Trimming removed 7 bases from V and 3 bases from J; junction bases left unmatched: 3. CDR1 and CDR2 from the germline V gene are MNHNS and SASEGT. The CDR3 has 13 amino acids. Here the CDR3 reads CASNGTGKETQYF. CDR3 nucleotide sequence: TGTGCCAGCAACGGGACAGGGAAAGAGACCCAGTACTTC.

V is TRBV7-3 and J is TRBJ1-1; maybe TRBD1 (6 bases). CDR1 and CDR2 (germline): SGHTA, FQGTGA. This CDR3 has 19 amino acids. Trimming cost V 4 bases and J 0 bases, with 24 bases left between them. The CDR3 DNA follows: TGTGCCAGCAGCTGGGGACCCCCCAGGGGCGAAACAATGAACACTGAAGCTTTCTTT. Translation gives CASSWGPPRGETMNTEAFF.

V and J are TRBV2 and TRBJ2-7; 7 nucleotides match TRBD2. Trimming cost V 6 bases and J 3 bases; bases outside gene matches: 8. This CDR3 is 14 amino acids long. Germline V lookup: CDR1 SNHLY, CDR2 FYNNEI. CDR3 amino acids: CASRPGLPSYEQYF. Written as DNA, the CDR3 is TGTGCCAGCAGGCCGGGACTACCTAGCTACGAGCAGTACTTC.

V and J are TRBV4-1 and TRBJ2-7; D uncertain. Germline lookup yields CDR1 MGHRA and CDR2 YSYEKL. Trimming stripped 1 base from V and 0 bases from J, with 4 bases between. This CDR3 comprises 13 residues. CDR3 protein: CASSQGISYEQYF. DNA for the CDR3: TGCGCCAGCAGCCAAGGGATCTCCTACGAGCAGTACTTC.

As regards this clone: The sample holds other DNA sequences that translate to the same CDR3. The CDR3 loop is CASSPRGGAETQYF. In DNA, the CDR3 is TGTGCCAGCAGTCCACGGGGGGGCGCGGAGACCCAGTACTTC. The J gene is TRBJ2-5, the V gene TRBV27, with TRBD2 identical over 8 bases. The CDR3 has 14 amino acids. Trimming took 5 bases from V and 5 from J; bases not matched to a gene: 7. Looked up from germline, CDR1 is MNHEY and CDR2 is SMNVEV (reference sequence).

The chain joins TRBV29-1 to TRBJ1-2, with 8 bases fitting TRBD1. The V gene end was trimmed by 6 bases and the J gene end by 0 bases; junction bases not matched to a gene: 9. The CDR3 covers 15 residues. CDR1 SQVTM and CDR2 ANQGSEA come from the germline V gene. The CDR3 DNA sequence: TGCAGCGTCGGGACAGGCCGGGTGGCTAACTATGGCTACACCTTC. This translates into CSVGTGRVANYGYTF.

The chain employs TRBV10-2 and TRBJ2-7, with TRBD2 matching 8 bases. The CDR3 extends over 13 amino acids. Per germline, CDR1 WSHSY and CDR2 SAAADI. The junction had 11 bases not matched to a gene; V was cut back by 9 bases and J by 7 bases. CDR3 nucleotides: TGCGCCAGTCGGGAGGGACGCGGAGGGGAGCAGTACTTC. The encoded protein is CASREGRGGEQYF.

The chain uses TRBV7-8 and TRBJ2-7; 7 positions match TRBD2. CDR3 length: 15 amino acids. Unmatched junction bases numbered 10, after V lost 3 bases and J lost 5 bases. The germline CDR1 and CDR2 sequences are SGHVS and FQNEAQ. CDR3 in DNA: TGTGCCAGCAGCTTTCTGGGGGAGGGCATCCACGAGCAGTACTTC. It yields the protein CASSFLGEGIHEQYF.

The chain employs TRBV5-1 and TRBJ2-7; a weak D match, TRBD2 (5 bases). Germline assignment: CDR1 SGHRS and CDR2 YFSETQ. Trimming removed 2 bases at V and 2 bases at J, with 14 bases between. CDR3 length: 15 amino acids. The CDR3 region is CASSFGLRAPYEQYF. The DNA of the CDR3 is TGCGCCAGCAGCTTCGGACTCCGAGCCCCCTACGAGCAGTACTTC.

This clone was seen a few times. The chain joins TRBV6-5 to TRBJ1-1; tentatively, D is TRBD1 (5 bases). The CDR3 contains 14 residues. The germline V gene has CDR1 MNHEY and CDR2 SVGAGI. Trimming took 5 bases from V and 3 from J, leaving 13 bases between them. CDR3 protein: CASSDDQGYTEAFF. Here the CDR3 DNA reads TGTGCCAGCAGTGATGATCAGGGTTACACTGAAGCTTTCTTT.

The J gene is TRBJ2-5, the V gene TRBV19, with a possible D match to TRBD1 (6 bases). Germline V lookup: CDR1 LNHDA, CDR2 SQIVND (reference sequence). This CDR3 is 14 amino acids long. V was pared by 6 bases and J by 2 bases, with 13 bases between. CDR3 DNA sequence: TGTGCCAGTAGCATCGACAGGAGACAAGAGACCCAGTACTTC. Protein product: CASSIDRRQETQYF.

This chain joins TRBV6-5 and TRBJ2-7; tentative D call: TRBD1 (6 bases). CDR3 size: 16 residues. V was shortened by 2 bases and J by 2 bases, with 16 bases between the two germline ends. Germline V gene sequence: CDR1 MNHEY, CDR2 SVGAGI. The CDR3 here is CASSYNRDTEPYEQYF. As DNA, the CDR3 is TGTGCCAGCAGTTACAACCGGGACACCGAACCCTACGAGCAGTACTTC.